The sequence of this T cell receptor beta chain was determined in a study of T cells in Graves' hyperthyroidism and ophthalmopathy (dated by TCRdb to the late 2010s). In terms of the full investigation: Peripheral blood samples were taken at initial diagnosis, before any treatment was given. An independent validation cohort of about 19 hyperthyroidism patients and about 15 patients who later progressed to ophthalmopathy tested prospective prediction of ophthalmopathy. After sampling, hyperthyroidism patients received methimazole starting at 30 mg daily, and ophthalmopathy patients received high-dose intravenous methylprednisolone. In addition, the study compared T-cell repertoires in thyroid tissue and in blood from roughly 6 Graves' hyperthyroidism patients. For training and testing, the 100 or so patients in the discovery cohort were randomly divided in a 7:3 ratio. TCR Vbeta CDR3 sequencing of around 130 peripheral blood samples (over 40 ophthalmopathy, about 75 hyperthyroidism and approximately 17 progressor patients) is reported in the paper. TCR V-J signatures able to tell the groups apart were searched for in a discovery cohort of 90 to 100 patients, of whom over 40 had Graves' ophthalmopathy and 55 to 60 had stable Graves' hyperthyroidism. Study-wide findings and limitations: A 13 V-J signature model separated ophthalmopathy from stable hyperthyroidism, with around 90% sensitivity and about 81% specificity in cross-validation and 80%/75% in testing. Most expanded thyroid clonotypes (frequency above 0.001) were also detected in blood, suggesting blood repertoires may reflect thyroid immune responses. Sample size was not statistically predetermined, and investigators were not blinded to group allocation. During validation, the model predicted progression to ophthalmopathy a median of about 5.9 months ahead of onset, with more than 60% sensitivity and 72% to 85% specificity.

As regards this clonotype: The target of this receptor is not known. Base qualities are not recorded, but no much larger clone differs from it by a single base.

Stable Graves' hyperthyroidism was defined as the absence of progression to ophthalmopathy over 18 months of follow-up. Hyperthyroidism patients were newly diagnosed, with disease duration under 2 months, and aged 18 to 65 years. Exclusion was applied to patients with uncontrolled infections, other autoimmune diseases, pregnancy or lactation. Clinical symptoms, serum thyroxine and TRAb, thyroid ultrasound, and orbital computed tomography formed the basis for the diagnoses. Ficoll-Paque density gradient centrifugation was used to isolate PBMCs from 9.5 to 10 ml of fresh peripheral blood. Total RNA was extracted with Trizol reagent, and quality was checked on an Agilent 2100 Bioanalyzer. The TCR beta CDR3 regions were amplified from RNA transcripts. The TCR CDR3 was subjected to a first round of RT-PCR using the HTBI primer set and the Qiagen OneStep RT-PCR kit. Libraries were constructed in a second round of multiplex PCR, after which size selection and purification were performed. The libraries were sequenced on an Illumina HiSeq2000 using paired-end 100 bp reads. In the authors' own workflow: SOAPnuke was used to process the raw data, throwing out any read that contained adapters or uncalled bases, had a mean Phred below 15, or lacked an exact constant-primer or identifier match. COPE v1.2.5 was used to merge high-quality paired reads, and clonotypes were defined as unique nucleotide sequences. MiTCR v1.1 was used to align the clonotypes against IMGT TRBV, TRBD and TRBJ reference segments. Only V-J combinations with frequency above 0.0001, covering 99% to 99.2% of repertoires, were analysed. The TCS score was defined as F50 (clonal expansion) divided by E x V (chaos), with BLOSUM62-based TCRdist calculated between CDR3 peptides within each V-J. Welch's t-statistics and random forest reduced 514 V-J features to roughly 13, which were used in a naive Bayes classifier (R e1071). TCRdb's own reprocessing of the public reads used fastp at Q25 and MiXCR and kept productive beta chains. For every CDR3 protein sequence, its rows merge into one entry that carries the most common genes and DNA. V and J calls and clone size were set by TCRdb, not the authors. This sample lists around 350,000 distinct CDR3 sequences; about 20% were detected once. The ten top clones hold about 4% of the sample.

Its CDR3 holds 14 amino acids, cysteine through phenylalanine. The CDR3 DNA has 42 bases and is translated from base 1. Trimming takes 6 bases from V and 15 bases from J, and the germline ends sit 21 bases apart. The chain links TRBV12-3 or TRBV12-4 with TRBJ1-6; TRBD1 is perhaps the D gene, given 6 matching bases. The sample comprised blood. This TCR derives from a woman younger than 35 with Graves' hyperthyroidism. CDR3 sequence: CASSPRFRDTGLHF. In nucleotides, the sequence is TGTGCCAGCAGCCCGAGATTCCGGGACACCGGCCTCCACTTT.